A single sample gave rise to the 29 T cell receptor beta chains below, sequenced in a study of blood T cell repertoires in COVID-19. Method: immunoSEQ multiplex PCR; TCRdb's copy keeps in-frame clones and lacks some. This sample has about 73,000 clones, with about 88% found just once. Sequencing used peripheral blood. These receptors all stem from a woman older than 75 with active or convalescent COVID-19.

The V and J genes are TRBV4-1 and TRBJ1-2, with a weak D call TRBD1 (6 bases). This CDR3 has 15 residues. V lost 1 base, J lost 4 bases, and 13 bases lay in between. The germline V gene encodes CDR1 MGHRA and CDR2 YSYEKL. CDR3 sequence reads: CASSQVGGSSYGYTF. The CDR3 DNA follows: TGCGCCAGCAGCCAAGTAGGGGGAAGTAGCTATGGCTACACCTTC.

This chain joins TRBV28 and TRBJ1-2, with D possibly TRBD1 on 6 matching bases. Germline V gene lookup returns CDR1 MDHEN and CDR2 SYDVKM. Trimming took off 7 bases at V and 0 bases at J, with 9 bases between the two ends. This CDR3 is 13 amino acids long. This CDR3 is CASTDRPNYGYTF. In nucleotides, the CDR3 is TGTGCCAGCACGGACAGACCTAACTATGGCTACACCTTC.

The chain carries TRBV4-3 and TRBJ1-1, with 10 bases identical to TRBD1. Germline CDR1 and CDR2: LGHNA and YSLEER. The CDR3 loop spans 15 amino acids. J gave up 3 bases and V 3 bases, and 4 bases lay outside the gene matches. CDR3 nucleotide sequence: TGCGCCAGCAGCCACGACAGGGGGCGAGACACTGAAGCTTTCTTT. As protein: CASSHDRGRDTEAFF.

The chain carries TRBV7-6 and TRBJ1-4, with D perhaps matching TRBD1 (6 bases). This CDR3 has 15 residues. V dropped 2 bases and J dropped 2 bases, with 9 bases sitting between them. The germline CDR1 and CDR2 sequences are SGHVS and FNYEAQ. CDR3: CASSLRGATNEKLFF. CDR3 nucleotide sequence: TGTGCCAGCAGCTTACGGGGGGCGACTAATGAAAAACTGTTTTTT.

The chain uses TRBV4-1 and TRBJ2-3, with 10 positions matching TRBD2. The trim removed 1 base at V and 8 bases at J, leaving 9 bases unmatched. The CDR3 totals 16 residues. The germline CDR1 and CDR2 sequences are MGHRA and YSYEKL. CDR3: CASSQVPSGGAATQYF. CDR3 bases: TGCGCCAGCAGCCAAGTGCCCAGCGGGGGGGCCGCTACGCAGTATTTT.

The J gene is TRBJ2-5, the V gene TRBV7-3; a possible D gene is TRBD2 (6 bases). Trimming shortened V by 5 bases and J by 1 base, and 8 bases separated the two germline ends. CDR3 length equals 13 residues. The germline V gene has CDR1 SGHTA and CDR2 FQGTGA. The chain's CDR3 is CASSKRVQETQYF. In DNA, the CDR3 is TGTGCCAGCAGCAAGCGGGTCCAAGAGACCCAGTACTTC.

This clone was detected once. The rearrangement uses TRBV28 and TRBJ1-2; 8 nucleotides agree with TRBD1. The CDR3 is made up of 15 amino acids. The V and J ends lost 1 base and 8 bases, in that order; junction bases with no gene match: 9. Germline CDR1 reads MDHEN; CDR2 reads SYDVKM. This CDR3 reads CASSLSDRATFGYTF. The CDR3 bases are TGTGCCAGCAGTTTATCGGACAGGGCCACCTTCGGCTACACCTTC.

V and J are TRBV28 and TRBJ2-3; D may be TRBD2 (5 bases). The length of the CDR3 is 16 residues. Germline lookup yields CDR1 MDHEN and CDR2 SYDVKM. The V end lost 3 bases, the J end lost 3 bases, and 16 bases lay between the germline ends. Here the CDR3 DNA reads TGTGCCAGCAGTTTCGGCACATACCGACTAACAGATACGCAGTATTTT. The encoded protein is CASSFGTYRLTDTQYF. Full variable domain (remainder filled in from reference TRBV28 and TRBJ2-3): DVKVTQSSRYLVKRTGEKVFLECVQDMDHENMFWYRQDPGLGLRLIYFSYDVKMKEKGDIPEGYSVSREKKERFSLILESASTNQTSMYLCASSFGTYRLTDTQYFGPGTRLTVL.

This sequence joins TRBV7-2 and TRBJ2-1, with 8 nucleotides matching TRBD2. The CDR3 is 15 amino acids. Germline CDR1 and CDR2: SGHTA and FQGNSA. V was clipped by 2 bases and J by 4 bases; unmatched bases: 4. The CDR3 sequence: CASSLLAGPYNEQFF. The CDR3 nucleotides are TGTGCCAGCAGCTTATTAGCGGGGCCTTACAATGAGCAGTTCTTC. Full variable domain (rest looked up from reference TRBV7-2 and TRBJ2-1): GAGVSQSPSNKVTEKGKDVELRCDPISGHTALYWYRQSLGQGLEFLIYFQGNSAPDKSGLPSDRFSAERTGGSVSTLTIQRTQQEDSAVYLCASSLLAGPYNEQFFGPGTRLTVL.

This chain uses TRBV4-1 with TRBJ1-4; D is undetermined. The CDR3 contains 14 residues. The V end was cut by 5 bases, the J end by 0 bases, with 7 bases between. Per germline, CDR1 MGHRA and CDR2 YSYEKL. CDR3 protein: CASSATATNEKLFF. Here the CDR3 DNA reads TGCGCCAGCAGCGCGACTGCAACTAATGAAAAACTGTTTTTT.

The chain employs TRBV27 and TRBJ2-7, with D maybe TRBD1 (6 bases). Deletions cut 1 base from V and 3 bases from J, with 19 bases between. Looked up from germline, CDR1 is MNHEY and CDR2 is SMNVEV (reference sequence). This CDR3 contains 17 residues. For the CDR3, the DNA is TGTGCCAGCAGTTTATATCCCAGCGCAGGGGCATTCTACGAGCAGTACTTC. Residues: CASSLYPSAGAFYEQYF.

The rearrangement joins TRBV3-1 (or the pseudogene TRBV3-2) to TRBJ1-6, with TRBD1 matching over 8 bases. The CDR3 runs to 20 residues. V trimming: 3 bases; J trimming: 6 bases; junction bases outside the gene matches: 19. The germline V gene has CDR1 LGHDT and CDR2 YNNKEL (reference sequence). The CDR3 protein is CASSHIEGTGGTGANSPLHF. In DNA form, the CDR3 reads TGTGCCAGCAGCCATATCGAAGGGACAGGAGGAACGGGGGCTAATTCACCCCTCCACTTT.

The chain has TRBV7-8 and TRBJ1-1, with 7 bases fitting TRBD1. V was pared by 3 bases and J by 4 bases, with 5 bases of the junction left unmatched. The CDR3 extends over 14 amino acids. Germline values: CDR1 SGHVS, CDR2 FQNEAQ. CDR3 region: CASSFRGGLTEAFF. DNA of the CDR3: TGTGCCAGCAGCTTTAGAGGGGGCCTCACTGAAGCTTTCTTT.

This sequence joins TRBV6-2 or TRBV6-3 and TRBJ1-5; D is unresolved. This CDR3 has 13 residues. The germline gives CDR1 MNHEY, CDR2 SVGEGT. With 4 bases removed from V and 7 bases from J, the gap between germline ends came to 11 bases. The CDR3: CASSLDTVQPQHF. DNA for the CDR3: TGTGCCAGCAGTTTAGATACAGTCCAGCCCCAGCATTTT.

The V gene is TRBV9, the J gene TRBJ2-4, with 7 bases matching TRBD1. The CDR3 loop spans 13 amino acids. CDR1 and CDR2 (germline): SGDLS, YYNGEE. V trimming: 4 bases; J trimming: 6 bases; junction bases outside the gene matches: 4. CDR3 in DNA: TGTGCCAGCAGCTCCTACAGGGGAAACATTCAGTACTTC. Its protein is CASSSYRGNIQYF.

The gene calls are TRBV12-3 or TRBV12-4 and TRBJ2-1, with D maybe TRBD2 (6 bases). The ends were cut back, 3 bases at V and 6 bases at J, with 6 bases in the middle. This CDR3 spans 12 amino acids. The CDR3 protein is CASSLGGNEQFF. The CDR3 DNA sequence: TGTGCCAGCAGTTTGGGGGGCAATGAGCAGTTCTTC.

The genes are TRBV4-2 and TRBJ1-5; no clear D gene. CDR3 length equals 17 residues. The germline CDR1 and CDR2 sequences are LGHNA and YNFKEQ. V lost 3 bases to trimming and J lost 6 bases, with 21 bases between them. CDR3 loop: CASSQNGSGGDLQPQHF. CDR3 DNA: TGTGCCAGCAGCCAGAACGGCTCAGGCGGGGATCTTCAGCCCCAGCATTTT.

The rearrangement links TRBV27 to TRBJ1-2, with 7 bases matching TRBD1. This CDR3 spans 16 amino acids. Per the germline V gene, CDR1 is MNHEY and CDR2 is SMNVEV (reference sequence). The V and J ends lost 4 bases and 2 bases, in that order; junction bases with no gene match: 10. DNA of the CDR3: TGTGCCAGCAGTTCTCCCATGAGGGGACAGAACTATGGCTACACCTTC. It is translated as CASSSPMRGQNYGYTF.

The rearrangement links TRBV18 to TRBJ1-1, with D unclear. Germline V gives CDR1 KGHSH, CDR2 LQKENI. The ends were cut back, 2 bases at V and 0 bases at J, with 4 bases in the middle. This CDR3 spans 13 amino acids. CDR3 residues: CASSPTLNTEAFF. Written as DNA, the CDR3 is TGTGCCAGCTCACCAACATTGAACACTGAAGCTTTCTTT.

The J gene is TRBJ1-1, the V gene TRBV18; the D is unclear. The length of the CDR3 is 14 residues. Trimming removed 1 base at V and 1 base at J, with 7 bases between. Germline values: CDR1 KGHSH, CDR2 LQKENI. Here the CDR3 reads CASSPLNSNTEAFF. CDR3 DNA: TGTGCCAGCTCACCACTTAACTCGAACACTGAAGCTTTCTTT.

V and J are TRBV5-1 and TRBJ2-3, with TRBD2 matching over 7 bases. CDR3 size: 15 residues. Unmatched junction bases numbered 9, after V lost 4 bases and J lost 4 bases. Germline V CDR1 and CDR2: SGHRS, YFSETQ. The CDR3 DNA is TGCGCCAGCAGCCTGGGAGGGCAGGAGGCAGATACGCAGTATTTT. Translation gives CASSLGGQEADTQYF.

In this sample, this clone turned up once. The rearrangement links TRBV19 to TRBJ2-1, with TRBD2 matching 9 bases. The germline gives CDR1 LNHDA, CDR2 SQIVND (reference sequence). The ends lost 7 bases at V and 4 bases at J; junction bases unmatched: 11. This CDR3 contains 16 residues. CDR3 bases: TGTGCCAGTACCGGCCTAGCGGGGAGTCCATACAATGAGCAGTTCTTC. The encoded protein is CASTGLAGSPYNEQFF.

CDR3 nucleotide sequence: TGTGCCAGCAGCCTCACTAGCGGGGCTGCCTACGAGCAGTACTTC. Residues: CASSLTSGAAYEQYF. The chain has TRBV27 and TRBJ2-7; 10 nucleotides line up with TRBD2. CDR3 length: 15 residues. Germline V CDR1 and CDR2: MNHEY, SMNVEV (reference sequence). The trim removed 6 bases at V and 2 bases at J, leaving 7 bases unmatched.

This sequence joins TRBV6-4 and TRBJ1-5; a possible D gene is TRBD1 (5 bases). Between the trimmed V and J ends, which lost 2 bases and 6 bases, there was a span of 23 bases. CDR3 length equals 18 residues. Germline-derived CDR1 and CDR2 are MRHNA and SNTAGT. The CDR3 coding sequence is TGTGCCAGCAGTGACCCGAAGTTCGGATGGCAGGGCTTTCAGCCCCAGCATTTT. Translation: CASSDPKFGWQGFQPQHF.

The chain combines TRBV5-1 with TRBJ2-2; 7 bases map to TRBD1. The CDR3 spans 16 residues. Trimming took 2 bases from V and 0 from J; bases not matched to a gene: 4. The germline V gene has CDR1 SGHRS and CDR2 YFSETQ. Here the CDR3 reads CASSLLQGANTGELFF. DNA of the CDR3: TGCGCCAGCAGCTTACTCCAGGGGGCGAACACCGGGGAGCTGTTTTTT.

The DNA for the CDR3 is TGTGCCTGGAGTGAGGGGGTCTCACCCCTCCACTTT. Its protein is CAWSEGVSPLHF. This chain connects TRBV30 to TRBJ1-6, with D maybe TRBD1 (6 bases). The CDR3 runs 12 residues. The V end was cut by 1 base, the J end by 10 bases, with 8 bases between. From germline, CDR1 is GTSNPN and CDR2 SVGIG (reference sequence).

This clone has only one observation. The CDR3 sequence: CASSPNVGGREQYF. For the CDR3, the DNA is TGTGCCAGCAGCCCGAACGTCGGGGGGCGCGAGCAGTACTTC. V usage is TRBV9 and J usage is TRBJ2-7, with a possible D match to TRBD2 (7 bases). Trimming pared 4 bases from V and 6 bases from J, leaving 17 bases between. This CDR3 contains 14 residues. Per the germline V gene, CDR1 is SGDLS and CDR2 is YYNGEE.

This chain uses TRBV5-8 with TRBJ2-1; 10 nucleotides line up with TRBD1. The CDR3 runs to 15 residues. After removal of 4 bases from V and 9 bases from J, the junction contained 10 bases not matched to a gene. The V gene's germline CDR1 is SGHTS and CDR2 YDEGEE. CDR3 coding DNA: TGTGCCAGCAGCATTCCGGGACAGGGGAGTCGTGAGCAGTTCTTC. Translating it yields CASSIPGQGSREQFF. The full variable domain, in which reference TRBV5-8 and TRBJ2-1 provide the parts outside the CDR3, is EAGVTQSPTHLIKTRGQQATLRCSPISGHTSVYWYQQALGLGLQFLLWYDEGEERNRGNFPPRFSGRQFPNYSSELNVNALELEDSALYLCASSIPGQGSREQFFGPGTRLTVL.

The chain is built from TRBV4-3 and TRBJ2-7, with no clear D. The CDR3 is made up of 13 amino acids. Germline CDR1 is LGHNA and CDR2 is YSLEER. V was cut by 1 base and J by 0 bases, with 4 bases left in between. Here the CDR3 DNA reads TGCGCCAGCAGCCAAGGGCCCTCCTACGAGCAGTACTTC. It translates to CASSQGPSYEQYF.